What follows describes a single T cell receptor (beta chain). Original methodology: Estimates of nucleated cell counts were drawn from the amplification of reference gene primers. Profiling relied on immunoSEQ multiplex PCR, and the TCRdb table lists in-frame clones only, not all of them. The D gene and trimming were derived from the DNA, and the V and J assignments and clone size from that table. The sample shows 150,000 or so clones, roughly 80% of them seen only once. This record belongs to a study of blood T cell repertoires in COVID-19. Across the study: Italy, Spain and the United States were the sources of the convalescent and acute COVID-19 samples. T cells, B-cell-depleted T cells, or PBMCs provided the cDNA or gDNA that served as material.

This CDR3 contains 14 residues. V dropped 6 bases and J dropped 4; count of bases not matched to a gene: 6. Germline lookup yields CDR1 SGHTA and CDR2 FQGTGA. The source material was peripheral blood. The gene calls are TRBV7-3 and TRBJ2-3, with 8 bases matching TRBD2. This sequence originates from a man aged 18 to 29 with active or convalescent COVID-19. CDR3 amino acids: CASSISGSADTQYF. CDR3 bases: TGTGCCAGCAGTATAAGCGGGAGTGCAGATACGCAGTATTTT.